This TCR beta chain derives from a study of blood T cell repertoires in COVID-19. Sequencing used immunoSEQ multiplex PCR; TCRdb keeps in-frame clones, though not all of them. Of about 330,000 clones listed, more than 70% are singletons. The CDR3 has 18 residues. In germline, CDR1 is LNHDA, CDR2 SQIVND (reference sequence). V was cut by 6 bases and J by 5 bases, with 25 bases left in between. This chain connects TRBV19 to TRBJ2-2; a possible D gene is TRBD2 (6 bases). Material for sequencing was peripheral blood. The TCR comes from a man aged 18 to 30 who had recovered from COVID-19. CDR3 sequence (DNA): TGTGCCAGTAGGTCACCCACCTCGACGGGACTCCAGACCGGGGAGCTGTTTTTT. Translating it yields CASRSPTSTGLQTGELFF.